This TCR beta chain was sequenced for a study of control samples from healthy donors and cancer patients. Trimming cost V 0 bases and J 0 bases, with 9 bases left between them. The CDR3 sequence is 16 residues long. Germline V gives CDR1 SGHDN, CDR2 FVKESK. Using immunoSEQ multiplex PCR, the repertoire was profiled, and TCRdb retains in-frame clones only, with some absent. The table has about 160,000 clones, 85% to 90% seen once; the top ten hold more than 10%. The V gene is TRBV14, the J gene TRBJ1-3, with D unresolved. The TCR sequence derives from a man aged 25-45 years in good health. Sequenced sample: blood. CDR3 sequence: CASSQDNPHSGNTIYF. The CDR3 DNA follows: TGTGCCAGCAGCCAAGATAACCCACACTCTGGAAACACCATATATTTT.